There are many counts of the clone carrying this T cell receptor (beta chain). Its antigen remains unidentified. Germline loops: CDR1 MNHNS, CDR2 SASEGT. V lost 7 bases, J lost 5 bases, and 20 bases lay in between. The CDR3 is 15 residues long. Libraries of TCR beta came from quantitative 5'-RACE with molecular barcodes. One entry per CDR3 protein results from TCRdb running MiXCR on the 5' RACE reads. The sample has about 840,000 distinct CDR3 sequences, 10% to 15% seen once. This specimen comes from a study of CD8 T cells in ankylosing spondylitis. Study-wide results and caveats: From matched ankylosing spondylitis synovial fluid, disease-linked clones were reportedly recovered at significantly enriched levels. Within peripheral blood, clones linked to disease were CD8+ and relatively rare. A number of the motif variants had already been described in reactive arthritis synovial fluid and blood. It appeared that ankylosing spondylitis blood was characterized by a TCR beta motif of several highly homologous variants.

Sequencing was carried out using blood, either unsorted or a sorted T cell fraction (not recorded which). The V gene is TRBV6-1, the J gene TRBJ1-1, with TRBD1 as a possible D gene (6 bases). This TCR was sampled from a male donor with ankylosing spondylitis. The CDR3 reads CASTLRGARGTEAFF. CDR3 DNA: TGTGCCAGCACCCTACGGGGGGCCCGGGGGACTGAAGCTTTCTTT.